This TCR beta chain was identified in a study of shared clonotypes between healthy human individuals (TCRdb year 2020). For the wider study: The cohort comprised a couple of women and a few men aged 18 to 49 years. To estimate repertoire size and how much clonotypes are shared between individuals, the study performed deep sequencing of blood TCR repertoires from about 5 healthy adults. For each donor, CD4 naive and CD4 memory were each given three plates, CD8 naive was given two plates, and CD8 memory was given one plate. Different laboratories and diverse techniques were used to prepare libraries and sequence TCR repertoires, to increase sequencing depth and limit assay-specific biases. Leukapheresis yielded between about 0.9 and 8.9 billion PBMCs per donor. What the work shows at the level of the full study, not this receptor alone: Incomplete sequencing was indicated by rarefaction of sorted-subset datasets, despite the large sequencing depth. Higher generation probabilities were observed for clonotypes shared by all four sorted-subset donors than for non-shared clonotypes. About 5% of naive CD4, 3.5% of naive CD8, approximately 2% of memory CD4, and more than 0.35% of memory CD8 clonotypes were shared across four donors. Sampling was restricted to blood, and TCR repertoires in tissues likely differ from the TCR repertoires found in blood. Because the study included a small number of donors, the genetic and exposure-history diversity represented was limited. Naive subsets generally had larger estimated clonotype richness than memory subsets did. Pairwise subsampling indicated that sequencing depth was expected to affect the degree of clonotype sharing among donors.

The donors were healthy, HIV-negative adults with no recently reported acute infections or vaccinations. Every donor was a Caucasian adult residing in Nashville, Tennessee, USA. CD4+ T cells were enriched by magnetic negative selection, after which naive cells were positively selected on CD45RA and the negative fraction was taken as the memory subset. Blood was collected by leukapheresis, and PBMCs were isolated by Ficoll-Histopaque density gradient centrifugation and then cryopreserved in liquid nitrogen vapor phase. Analytical flow cytometry was used to check the purity and quantity of each magnetically sorted T cell population. Each sorted fraction had its genomic DNA isolated and then quantified by UV absorbance on a Nanodrop 2000c. Points on this clone: This receptor's antigen is unknown. No much larger clonotype is one base removed from it; base qualities were not supplied.

Using the deep immunoSEQ assay, TCR CDR3 regions were amplified from genomic DNA by multiplex PCR. Genomic DNA extracted from each cell subset was distributed evenly over all wells of several immunoSEQ 96-well plates, and each plate served as one replicate. For sorted subsets, 200 to 250 ng of genomic DNA, equivalent to 25,000 to 35,000 T cell genomes, went into each replicate PCR. Purified libraries were quantified with a Qubit 3.0 fluorometer, sized on a Bioanalyzer 2100, and re-quantified with the KAPA Library Quantification kit. A separate single-read 150-cycle Illumina NextSeq 550 flow cell was used to sequence each immunoSEQ 96-well plate. For the original study's pipeline: Because the immunoSEQ output held only junctional sequences and lacked quality scores, the filtering could not match the filtering applied to full-length reads. Sequences were annotated with PyIR, a Python wrapper for IgBLAST v1.9, and V/J genes and CDR3 were assigned using IMGT germline references. Reads with weak V/J assignments (E-value above 1e-6), missing CDR3, stop codons, out-of-frame junctions, or ambiguous translated residues were removed. V3J clonotypes were defined as sequences sharing an identical inferred V gene, J gene, and CDR3 amino acid sequence. Percentage overlap between repertoires was computed as shared unique clonotypes divided by the size of the smaller repertoire. Repertoire richness was assessed with RTK rarefaction, the Chao1 estimator, and Recon v2.1 estimates of unobserved clonotypes. Generation probabilities for all TCRbeta clonotypes obtained by the gDNA method from a handful of donors were computed using OLGA. As stored in TCRdb, this immuneACCESS dataset retains in-frame rearrangements with V and J assigned. A fraction of the clones does not appear; measured against another copy, unresolved V genes explain less than half of the discrepancy, and the remainder lacks a known reason. D and trimming come from the DNA, and the V and J calls and clone size come from that table. The sample has about 1.1 million clones on record, about 84% of them singletons. The top ten constitute approximately 0.5% of the sample.

The cysteine opens and the phenylalanine closes a CDR3 of 16 amino acids. Only CDR3 DNA is held: 48 bases, read in frame from base 1. V is pruned by 4 bases and J by 3 bases, leaving 6 bases of the junction without a gene match. CDR1 and CDR2 are drawn from the germline V gene: SGDLS, YYNGEE. This chain joins TRBV9 to TRBJ2-3, with TRBD2 identical over 12 junction bases. The material sequenced was memory CD4+ T cells from PBMCs. Per the publication, the cell subset or site label means: CD45RA-negative fraction. The source of this sequence is a man between 18 and 35 years old in good health. Some clones in this sample may be carry-over from other donors' samples. The CDR3 amino acid sequence is: CASSLRTSGITDTQYF. In nucleotide form, the sequence is TGTGCCAGCAGCCTGCGGACTAGCGGGATAACAGATACGCAGTATTTT. With all but the CDR3 taken from the reference TRBV9 and TRBJ2-3 genes, the full variable domain is: DSGVTQTPKHLITATGQRVTLRCSPRSGDLSVYWYQQSLDQGLQFLIQYYNGEERAKGNILERFSAQQFPDLHSELNLSSLELGDSALYFCASSLRTSGITDTQYFGPGTRLTVL.